This entry lists 8 T cell receptor beta chains sequenced from one sample in a study of shared clonotypes between healthy human individuals. Sequencing was performed with immunoSEQ multiplex PCR; in TCRdb, only in-frame clones are kept and a portion is missing. The data hold 650,000 to 800,000 clones, with 72% observed a single time. The sample was memory CD4+ T cells sorted from blood. Subset noted: CD45RA-negative fraction. All receptors come from a woman in her 30s in good health.

In its sample, this clone was seen once. The V call is TRBV28, the J call TRBJ2-2, with 8 nucleotides matching TRBD1. Losses at the gene ends were 10 bases for V and 2 bases for J; bases not matched to a gene: 9. Germline V gives CDR1 MDHEN, CDR2 SYDVKM. CDR3 length: 15 amino acids. DNA for the CDR3: TGTGCCACCCTCCCGGGACAGGCAAACACCGGGGAGCTGTTTTTT. Translated, it gives CATLPGQANTGELFF.

This chain joins TRBV19 and TRBJ2-7; D perhaps matches TRBD2 (6 bases). The CDR3 sequence is 16 residues long. Trimming removed 5 bases from V and 1 base from J, with 18 bases in between. Germline CDR1 reads LNHDA; CDR2 reads SQIVND (reference sequence). This CDR3 is CASSVDGGLLSYEQYF. In DNA, the CDR3 is TGTGCCAGTAGTGTTGACGGGGGACTGTTATCCTACGAGCAGTACTTC.

V is TRBV5-8 and J is TRBJ1-5, with 8 bases matching TRBD1. CDR1 and CDR2 from the germline V gene are SGHTS and YDEGEE. The CDR3 has 15 residues. Germline trimming cut 2 bases from V and 4 bases from J; bases unmatched to any gene: 5. CDR3 DNA: TGTGCCAGCAGCTTACTGACAGGGGTAAATCAGCCCCAGCATTTT. The encoded protein is CASSLLTGVNQPQHF.

Regarding this clone: Different DNA sequences within this sample yield the same CDR3. The CDR3 DNA reads as TGTGCCAGTAGCCCTACAGGGGGCTCCTACAATGAGCAGTTCTTC. Amino acids: CASSPTGGSYNEQFF. This chain links TRBV19 with TRBJ2-1; 8 bases are shared with TRBD1. In germline, CDR1 is LNHDA, CDR2 SQIVND (reference sequence). The CDR3 runs to 15 residues. J was trimmed by 0 bases and V by 6 bases; bases with no gene match: 4.

This clone was picked up a small number of times. This chain joins TRBV5-4 and TRBJ1-4; D might be TRBD1 (5 bases). V lost 0 bases, J lost 8 bases, and 14 bases lay in between. Germline CDR1 SGHNT, CDR2 YYREEE (reference sequence). The CDR3 is 15 residues long. CDR3 amino acids: CASSLGLGVGEKLFF. Here the CDR3 DNA reads TGTGCCAGCAGCTTGGGACTAGGGGTCGGGGAAAAACTGTTTTTT.

The chain is built from TRBV2 and TRBJ1-5; possible D gene TRBD1, 5 bases. The length of the CDR3 is 15 residues. CDR1 is SNHLY and CDR2 is FYNNEI in the germline V gene. V shed 6 bases and J shed 1 base, with 13 bases lying between them. The CDR3: CASSLRGASNQPQHF. In nucleotides, the CDR3 is TGTGCCAGCAGCCTTAGGGGCGCGAGCAATCAGCCCCAGCATTTT.

The chain combines TRBV7-9 with TRBJ2-1; TRBD2 aligns across 7 bases. The V and J ends lost 5 bases and 4 bases, in that order; junction bases with no gene match: 11. Looked up from germline, CDR1 is SEHNR and CDR2 is FQNEAQ (reference sequence). This CDR3 spans 16 amino acids. CDR3 DNA: TGTGCCAGCAGCCACTTAGCGGGCGGGAGTTACAATGAGCAGTTCTTC. Translated, it gives CASSHLAGGSYNEQFF. Together with reference TRBV7-9 and TRBJ2-1, the CDR3 gives the full variable domain: DTGVSQNPRHKITKRGQNVTFRCDPISEHNRLYWYRQTLGQGPEFLTYFQNEAQLEKSRLLSDRFSAERPKGSFSTLEIQRTEQGDSAMYLCASSHLAGGSYNEQFFGPGTRLTVL.

This chain connects TRBV6-1 to TRBJ2-2; tentative D call: TRBD1 (7 bases). The germline V gene encodes CDR1 MNHNS and CDR2 SASEGT. CDR3 length equals 14 residues. V was cut by 2 bases and J by 6 bases, with 10 bases left in between. DNA for the CDR3: TGTGCCAGCAGTGAACAGGGGGGCCCCGGGGAGCTGTTTTTT. Residues: CASSEQGGPGELFF.